A selection of T cell receptor beta chains follows, all from one sample in a study of CD8+ T cells in alopecia areata. Clones were sequenced by immunoSEQ multiplex PCR, and TCRdb holds only the in-frame ones, with some missing. This sample carries some 10,000 clones, roughly three fifths of them seen once, and the ten largest clones take 7.5% to 10%. Sequencing used skin, obtained at week 0. The receptors here all came from a human donor with alopecia areata. Each CDR3 is given without its conserved first and last residue. The order of the fields is V gene, J gene, CDR3 protein.

V gene: TRBV19; J gene: TRBJ2-1; CDR3 protein: ASSIEGGDGGSSYNEQF
V gene: TRBV6-1; J gene: TRBJ1-3; CDR3 protein: ASSETGMGTGNTIY
V gene: TRBV29-1; J gene: TRBJ2-1; CDR3 protein: SAIQGRNEQF
V gene: TRBV14; J gene: TRBJ1-2; CDR3 protein: ASSHARNYGYT
V gene: TRBV4-1; J gene: TRBJ1-1; CDR3 protein: ASSQDWRGWNTEAF
V gene: TRBV14; J gene: -; CDR3 protein: ASSLWDRVYEQY
V gene: TRBV7-9; J gene: TRBJ2-7; CDR3 protein: ASSPGGYDEQY
V gene: TRBV19; J gene: TRBJ2-5; CDR3 protein: ASSRTAQETQY
V gene: TRBV5-1; J gene: TRBJ2-1; CDR3 protein: ASSPGQGAEEQF
V gene: TRBV25-1; J gene: TRBJ2-2; CDR3 protein: ASSEWGTGGGAGELF
V gene: TRBV29-1; J gene: TRBJ2-5; CDR3 protein: SAGKTRGREQY
V gene: TRBV6-1; J gene: TRBJ2-7; CDR3 protein: ASSGRLAGLKDEQY
V gene: TRBV6-1; J gene: TRBJ1-1; CDR3 protein: ASRSGQDRNTEAF
V gene: TRBV7-8; J gene: TRBJ1-5; CDR3 protein: ASSSLGERDQPQH
V gene: TRBV7-3; J gene: TRBJ2-3; CDR3 protein: ASSLGSGTFADTQY
V gene: TRBV19; J gene: TRBJ1-1; CDR3 protein: ASTLRAAGTEAF
V gene: TRBV11-2; J gene: TRBJ1-2; CDR3 protein: ASSLAHLSSYT
V gene: TRBV6-5; J gene: TRBJ2-7; CDR3 protein: ASSYSRWSPYEQY
V gene: TRBV5-4; J gene: TRBJ2-1; CDR3 protein: ASRRLAANEQF
V gene: TRBV6-1; J gene: TRBJ2-7; CDR3 protein: ASSYISGGRYEQY
V gene: TRBV6-1; J gene: TRBJ1-1; CDR3 protein: ASSKSREGTEAF
V gene: TRBV5-1; J gene: TRBJ1-1; CDR3 protein: ASSKSGGQLNTEAF
V gene: TRBV15; J gene: TRBJ2-7; CDR3 protein: ATSLGGPYEQY
V gene: TRBV18; J gene: TRBJ1-1; CDR3 protein: ASSLDGYTEAF
V gene: TRBV4-1; J gene: TRBJ2-1; CDR3 protein: ASSQESVSSYNEQF
V gene: TRBV5-4; J gene: TRBJ2-3; CDR3 protein: ASSLWRLAITDTQY
V gene: TRBV7-8; J gene: TRBJ1-1; CDR3 protein: ASSLDLDTEAF
V gene: TRBV7-8; J gene: TRBJ2-7; CDR3 protein: ASSLGSGKGQGLYEQY
V gene: TRBV5-8; J gene: TRBJ1-1; CDR3 protein: ASSPILVTEAF
V gene: TRBV4-2; J gene: TRBJ2-7; CDR3 protein: ASSQDFSGGAYEQY
V gene: TRBV18; J gene: TRBJ1-6; CDR3 protein: ASSHDGPGTAVEPLH
V gene: TRBV5-1; J gene: TRBJ2-7; CDR3 protein: ASSLGRDTVSHYEQY
V gene: TRBV7-8; J gene: TRBJ2-5; CDR3 protein: ASSLSQNPRTKTQY
V gene: TRBV29-1; J gene: TRBJ2-7; CDR3 protein: SVGTATYEQY
V gene: TRBV7-9; J gene: TRBJ1-5; CDR3 protein: ASRQGTQPQH
V gene: TRBV27; J gene: TRBJ1-2; CDR3 protein: ASSLSPSPGQGPYGYT
V gene: TRBV25-1; J gene: TRBJ2-7; CDR3 protein: ALHKVNYEQY
V gene: TRBV19; J gene: TRBJ2-1; CDR3 protein: ASSITTYNEQF
V gene: TRBV6-1; J gene: TRBJ2-7; CDR3 protein: ASSQLPEQY
V gene: TRBV14; J gene: TRBJ2-5; CDR3 protein: ASSQYSPGLISETQY
V gene: TRBV7-9; J gene: TRBJ2-1; CDR3 protein: ASSRTFGEQF
V gene: TRBV5-1; J gene: TRBJ2-4; CDR3 protein: ASSLPITGERETKNIQY
V gene: TRBV30; J gene: TRBJ2-2; CDR3 protein: AWINRGANTGELF
V gene: TRBV29-1; J gene: TRBJ1-1; CDR3 protein: SVSSGTGGTLNTEAF
V gene: TRBV5-1; J gene: TRBJ2-5; CDR3 protein: ASSLQETQY
V gene: TRBV4-3; J gene: TRBJ1-2; CDR3 protein: ASSQVRQEDGYT
V gene: TRBV2; J gene: TRBJ1-1; CDR3 protein: ASRRGGGTEAF
V gene: TRBV2; J gene: TRBJ1-1; CDR3 protein: ASSHSRDSGTEAF
V gene: TRBV5-4; J gene: TRBJ2-7; CDR3 protein: ASSLKSGTYEQY
V gene: TRBV4-2; J gene: TRBJ1-5; CDR3 protein: ASSQDRNQPQH
V gene: TRBV19; J gene: TRBJ2-1; CDR3 protein: ATQRGGAYNEQF
V gene: TRBV6-1; J gene: TRBJ1-1; CDR3 protein: ASNRQGLPEAF
V gene: TRBV23-1; J gene: TRBJ2-3; CDR3 protein: ASSLRQGGLTDTQY
V gene: TRBV6-5; J gene: TRBJ1-1; CDR3 protein: ASSPQAETEAF
V gene: TRBV10-3; J gene: TRBJ2-2; CDR3 protein: AIGGQPLGSGELF